Listed below are T cell receptor beta chains from one sample, sequenced in a study of cytomegalovirus exposure and HLA in healthy donors. Here immunoSEQ multiplex PCR was the method, and the copy in TCRdb shows in-frame clones only, minus some. There are fewer than 200,000 clones in the sample; nearly 90% occur only once, and approximately 10% lies in the top ten. Sequencing was carried out using PBMCs. These receptors all stem from a woman between 18 and 29 years old in good health and CMV-seropositive. Both conserved end residues are part of each CDR3. Fields, in order: D gene, J gene, V gene, clone size, CDR3 protein, CDR3 DNA. A D gene is named only where the DNA matches it firmly. Clone size is stated in some rows and not others, as once, few, many or a class when expanded.

- TRBJ1-5 TRBV29-1 - CSVEGAGLNQPQHF TGCAGCGTTGAAGGGGCAGGGTTAAATCAGCCCCAGCATTTT
- TRBJ1-1 TRBV28 - CASSLLREAFF TGTGCCAGCAGTTTACTGAGGGAAGCTTTCTTT
- TRBJ1-4 TRBV6-1 - CASSEATGTNEKLFF TGTGCCAGCAGTGAAGCTACGGGAACTAATGAAAAACTGTTTTTT
- TRBJ2-2 TRBV28 - CASSSSAGGELFF TGTGCCAGCAGTTCTAGCGCGGGCGGGGAGCTGTTTTTT
TRBD2 TRBJ2-7 TRBV27 once CASSGAGGGSYEQYF TGTGCCAGCAGTGGAGCGGGCGGGGGCTCCTACGAGCAGTACTTC
TRBD1 TRBJ1-2 TRBV6-5 - CASRPPGQVGGYTF TGTGCCAGCAGACCGCCGGGACAGGTGGGGGGCTACACCTTC
TRBD2 TRBJ2-3 TRBV5-4 - CASMGVGGSSTDTQYF TGTGCCAGCATGGGTGTGGGGGGGTCTAGCACAGATACGCAGTATTTT
- TRBJ2-1 TRBV4-3 - CASSHAPGDNEQFF TGCGCCAGCAGCCACGCCCCGGGGGACAATGAGCAGTTCTTC
- TRBJ2-4 TRBV7-8 - CASSLGGLANIQYF TGTGCCAGCAGCTTAGGTGGGCTCGCAAACATTCAGTACTTC
TRBD2 TRBJ2-7 TRBV5-1 - CASSTDSGSGYEQYF TGCGCCAGCAGCACGGACAGCGGGAGTGGCTACGAGCAGTACTTC
TRBD1 TRBJ1-1 TRBV28 - CASSGQVNTEAFF TGTGCCAGCAGCGGACAGGTGAACACTGAAGCTTTCTTT
TRBD2 TRBJ2-7 TRBV2 once CASMGLAGDGSYEQYF TGTGCCAGCATGGGACTAGCGGGAGACGGCTCCTACGAGCAGTACTTC
- TRBJ2-3 TRBV29-1 - CSVGGRATDTQYF TGCAGCGTTGGGGGGCGAGCCACAGATACGCAGTATTTT
- TRBJ1-5 TRBV12-5 few CASGVDQPQHF TGTGCTAGTGGAGTAGATCAGCCCCAGCATTTT